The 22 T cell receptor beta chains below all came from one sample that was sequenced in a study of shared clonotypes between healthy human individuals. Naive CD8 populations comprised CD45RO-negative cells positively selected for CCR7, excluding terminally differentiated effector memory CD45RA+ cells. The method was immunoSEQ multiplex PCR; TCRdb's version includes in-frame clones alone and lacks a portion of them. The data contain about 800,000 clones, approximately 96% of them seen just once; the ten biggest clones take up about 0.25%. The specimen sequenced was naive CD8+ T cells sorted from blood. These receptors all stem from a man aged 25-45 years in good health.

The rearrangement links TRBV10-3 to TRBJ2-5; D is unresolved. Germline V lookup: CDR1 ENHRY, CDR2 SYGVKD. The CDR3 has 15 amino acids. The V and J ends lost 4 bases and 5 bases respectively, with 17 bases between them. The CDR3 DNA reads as TGTGCCATCAGTGTCGAAGGGTTTAGCTTTGAGACCCAGTACTTC. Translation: CAISVEGFSFETQYF.

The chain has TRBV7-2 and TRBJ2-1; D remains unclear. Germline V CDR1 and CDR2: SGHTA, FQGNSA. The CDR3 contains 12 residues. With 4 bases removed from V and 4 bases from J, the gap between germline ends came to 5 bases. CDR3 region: CASSSEYNEQFF. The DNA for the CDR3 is TGTGCCAGCAGCTCCGAATACAATGAGCAGTTCTTC. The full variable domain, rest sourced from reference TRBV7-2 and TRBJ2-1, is GAGVSQSPSNKVTEKGKDVELRCDPISGHTALYWYRQSLGQGLEFLIYFQGNSAPDKSGLPSDRFSAERTGGSVSTLTIQRTQQEDSAVYLCASSSEYNEQFFGPGTRLTVL.

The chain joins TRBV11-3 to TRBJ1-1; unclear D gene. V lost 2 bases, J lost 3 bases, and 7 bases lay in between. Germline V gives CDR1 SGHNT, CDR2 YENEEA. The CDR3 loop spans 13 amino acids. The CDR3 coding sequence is TGTGCCAGCAGCTTATACACTTACACTGAAGCTTTCTTT. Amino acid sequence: CASSLYTYTEAFF. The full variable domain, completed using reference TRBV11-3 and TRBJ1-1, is EAGVVQSPRYKIIEKKQPVAFWCNPISGHNTLYWYLQNLGQGPELLIRYENEEAVDDSQLPKDRFSAERLKGVDSTLKIQPAELGDSAVYLCASSLYTYTEAFFGQGTRLTVV.

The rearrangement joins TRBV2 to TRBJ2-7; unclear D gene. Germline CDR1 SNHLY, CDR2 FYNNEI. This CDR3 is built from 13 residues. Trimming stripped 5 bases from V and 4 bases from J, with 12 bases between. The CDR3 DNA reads TGTGCCAGCAGTAGAGGAGCCTATTACGAGCAGTACTTC. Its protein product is CASSRGAYYEQYF.

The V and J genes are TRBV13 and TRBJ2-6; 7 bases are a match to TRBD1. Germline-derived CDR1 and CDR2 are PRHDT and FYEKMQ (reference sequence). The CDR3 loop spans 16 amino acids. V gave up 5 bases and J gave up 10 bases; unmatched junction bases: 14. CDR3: CASSIIRQGISNVLTF. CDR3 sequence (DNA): TGTGCCAGCAGCATAATACGACAGGGTATATCTAACGTCCTGACTTTC.

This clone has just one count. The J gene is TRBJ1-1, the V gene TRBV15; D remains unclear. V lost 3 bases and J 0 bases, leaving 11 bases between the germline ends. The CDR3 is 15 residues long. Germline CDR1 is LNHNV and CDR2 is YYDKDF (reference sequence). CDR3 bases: TGTGCCACCAGCAGTCCGGGCTACATGAACACTGAAGCTTTCTTT. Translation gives CATSSPGYMNTEAFF.

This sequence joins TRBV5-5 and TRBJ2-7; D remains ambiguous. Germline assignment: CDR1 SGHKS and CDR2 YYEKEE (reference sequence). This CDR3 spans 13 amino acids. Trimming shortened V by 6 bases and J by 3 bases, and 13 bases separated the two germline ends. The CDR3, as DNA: TGTGCCAGCATATTCAGAGACGGCTACGAGCAGTACTTC. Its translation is CASIFRDGYEQYF.

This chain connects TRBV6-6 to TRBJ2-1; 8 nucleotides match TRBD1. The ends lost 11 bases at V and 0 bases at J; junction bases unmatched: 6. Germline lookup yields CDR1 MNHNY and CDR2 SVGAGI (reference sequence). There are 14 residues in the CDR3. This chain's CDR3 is CASQGAGSYNEQFF. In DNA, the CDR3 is TGTGCCTCCCAGGGGGCCGGCTCCTACAATGAGCAGTTCTTC.

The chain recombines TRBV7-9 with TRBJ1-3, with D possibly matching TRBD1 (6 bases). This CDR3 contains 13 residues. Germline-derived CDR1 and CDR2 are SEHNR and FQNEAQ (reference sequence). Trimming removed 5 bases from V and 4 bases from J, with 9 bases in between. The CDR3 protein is CASSTGAGNTIYF. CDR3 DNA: TGTGCCAGCAGCACGGGGGCGGGAAACACCATATATTTT.

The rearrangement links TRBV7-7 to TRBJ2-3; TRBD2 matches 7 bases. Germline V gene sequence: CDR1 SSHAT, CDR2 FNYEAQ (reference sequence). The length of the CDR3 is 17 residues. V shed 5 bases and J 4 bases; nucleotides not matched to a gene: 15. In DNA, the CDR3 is TGTGCCAGCAGCGCCTTCGGGGGGATTGATGTGCCAGATACGCAGTATTTT. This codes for CASSAFGGIDVPDTQYF.

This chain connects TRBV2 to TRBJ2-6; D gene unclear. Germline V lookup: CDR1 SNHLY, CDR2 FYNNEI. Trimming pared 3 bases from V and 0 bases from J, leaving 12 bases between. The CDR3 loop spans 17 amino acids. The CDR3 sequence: CASSEGPRVSGANVLTF. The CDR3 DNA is TGTGCCAGCAGTGAGGGTCCTCGGGTCTCTGGGGCCAACGTCCTGACTTTC.

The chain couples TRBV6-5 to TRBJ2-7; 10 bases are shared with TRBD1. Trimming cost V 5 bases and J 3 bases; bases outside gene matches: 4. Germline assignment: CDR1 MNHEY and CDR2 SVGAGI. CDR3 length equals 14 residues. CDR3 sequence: CASSRQGAYYEQYF. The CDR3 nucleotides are TGTGCCAGCAGTCGACAGGGGGCTTACTACGAGCAGTACTTC.

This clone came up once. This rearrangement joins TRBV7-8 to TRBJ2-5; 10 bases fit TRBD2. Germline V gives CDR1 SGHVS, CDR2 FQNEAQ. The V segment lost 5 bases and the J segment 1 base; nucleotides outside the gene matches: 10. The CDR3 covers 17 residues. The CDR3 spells CASSPFLAGGFQETQYF. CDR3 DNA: TGTGCCAGCAGCCCTTTCTTAGCGGGAGGTTTCCAAGAGACCCAGTACTTC.

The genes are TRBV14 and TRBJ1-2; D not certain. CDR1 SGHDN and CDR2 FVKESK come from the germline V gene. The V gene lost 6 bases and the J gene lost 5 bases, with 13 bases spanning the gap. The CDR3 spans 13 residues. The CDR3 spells CASSLMSGYGYTF. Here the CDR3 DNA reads TGTGCCAGCAGTCTCATGAGCGGGTATGGCTACACCTTC.

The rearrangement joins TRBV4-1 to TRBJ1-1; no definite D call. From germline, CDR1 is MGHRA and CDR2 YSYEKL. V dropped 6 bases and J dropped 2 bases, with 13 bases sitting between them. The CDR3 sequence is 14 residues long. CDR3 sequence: CASSQYTGNTEAFF. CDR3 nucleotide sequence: TGCGCCAGCAGTCAATATACGGGTAACACTGAAGCTTTCTTT.

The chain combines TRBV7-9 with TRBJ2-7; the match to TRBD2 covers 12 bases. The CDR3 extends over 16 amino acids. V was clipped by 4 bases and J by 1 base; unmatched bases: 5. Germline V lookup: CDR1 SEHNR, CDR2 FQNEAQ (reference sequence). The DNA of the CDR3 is TGTGCCAGCAGCTCCTCACTAGCGGGAGGATCCTACGAGCAGTACTTC. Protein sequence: CASSSSLAGGSYEQYF.

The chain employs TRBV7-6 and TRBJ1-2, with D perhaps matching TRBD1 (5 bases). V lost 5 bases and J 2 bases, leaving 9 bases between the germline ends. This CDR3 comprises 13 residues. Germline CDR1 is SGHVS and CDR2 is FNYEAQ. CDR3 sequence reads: CASSQQENYGYTF. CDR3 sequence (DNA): TGTGCCAGCAGCCAACAGGAAAACTATGGCTACACCTTC. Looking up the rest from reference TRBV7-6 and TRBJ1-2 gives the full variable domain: GAGVSQSPRYKVTKRGQDVALRCDPISGHVSLYWYRQALGQGPEFLTYFNYEAQQDKSGLPNDRFSAERPEGSISTLTIQRTEQRDSAMYRCASSQQENYGYTFGSGTRLTVV.

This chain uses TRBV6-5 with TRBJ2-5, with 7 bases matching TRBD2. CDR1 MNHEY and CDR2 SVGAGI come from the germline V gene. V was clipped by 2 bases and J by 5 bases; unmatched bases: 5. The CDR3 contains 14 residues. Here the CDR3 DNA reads TGTGCCAGCAGTTACGGCGGGAGTTCGGAGACCCAGTACTTC. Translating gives CASSYGGSSETQYF.

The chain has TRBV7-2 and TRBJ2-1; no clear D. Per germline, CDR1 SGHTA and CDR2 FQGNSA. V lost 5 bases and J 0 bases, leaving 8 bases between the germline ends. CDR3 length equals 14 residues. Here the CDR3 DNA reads TGTGCCAGCAGCCATGATTCCTCCTACAATGAGCAGTTCTTC. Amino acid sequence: CASSHDSSYNEQFF.

The CDR3 sequence is CASSFQADTQYF. CDR3 DNA: TGTGCCAGCAGCTTCCAGGCAGATACGCAGTATTTT. This chain uses TRBV5-4 with TRBJ2-3; D ambiguous. The CDR3 totals 12 residues. The V end was cut by 2 bases, the J end by 4 bases, with 5 bases between. Germline-derived CDR1 and CDR2 are SGHNT and YYREEE (reference sequence).

The CDR3 DNA reads TGTGCCAGCAGTCCCAGGGGCGCGACGTACAATGAGCAGTTCTTC. Residues: CASSPRGATYNEQFF. This chain uses TRBV6-4 with TRBJ2-1, with D tentatively TRBD1 (6 bases). The CDR3 extends over 15 amino acids. Germline V gene sequence: CDR1 MRHNA, CDR2 SNTAGT. V lost 5 bases and J 4 bases, leaving 15 bases between the germline ends.

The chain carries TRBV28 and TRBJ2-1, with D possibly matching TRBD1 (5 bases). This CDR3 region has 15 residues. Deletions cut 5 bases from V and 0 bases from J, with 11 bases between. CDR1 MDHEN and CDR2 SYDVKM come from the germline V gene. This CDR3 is CASSNRQSSYNEQFF. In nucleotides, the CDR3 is TGTGCCAGCAGTAACCGACAGAGCTCCTACAATGAGCAGTTCTTC.